The rows below give T cell receptor beta chains drawn from one sample of a study of Tregs in tolerant kidney transplant recipients. Only in-frame clones appear in the TCRdb table, and some are missing; sequencing was by immunoSEQ multiplex PCR. The data hold 90,000 to 130,000 clones, with 90% observed a single time. The input for sequencing was CD4+ T cells from blood, taken before the transplant. These receptors were obtained from a human donor who received a combined kidney and bone marrow transplant. CDR3s leave out the opening cysteine and the closing phenylalanine or tryptophan.

cdr3_aa	v_call
ASSGGTGSTEAF	TRBV5-1
ASSLSTGQRSYNEQF	TRBV19
ASSSLQVIAYEQY	TRBV6-5
ASRPGTNRGYT	TRBV5-1
ASAPGTGVISGANVLT	TRBV28
ASRKTGGTEAF	TRBV27
ASSASGTGLYEQY	TRBV18
ASIRARNTEAF	TRBV6-1
ASSLLGLAGDTQY	TRBV7-9
ASSALSGNSYEQY	TRBV5-6
ASSSVWGRRGNSPLH	TRBV19
ASTSGGIQETQY	TRBV2
ASILNRDRGYNEQF	TRBV7-2
AWSDGTGVYTIY	TRBV30
ASSSRLAGDTDTQY	TRBV7-2
ASSEAGQGKYGAF	TRBV2
ASSEQGAGSNIQY	TRBV6-4
ASSAQGPQETQY	TRBV5-1
SASSDYEQY	TRBV20-1
ASSESGTDTQY	TRBV6-1
ASSPQGGRETQY	TRBV9
ASTRARGSEQY	TRBV6-5